The 23 T cell receptor beta chains below all came from one sample that was sequenced in a study of blood T cells in healthy people across ages (dated by TCRdb to 2013 to 2016). Libraries were constructed by 5' RACE. The reads were generated on an Illumina HiSeq 2500. A second roughly 7 to 11 cycle PCR used a sample-barcoded 5' primer and a J-beta primer mix. The raw public reads went through TCRdb reprocessing: fastp at Q25, MiXCR clone calling, in-frame beta chains kept. Rows merge per CDR3 protein into single entries with the most common DNA and genes. The sample table contains approximately 800,000 distinct CDR3 sequences; only one count was recorded for under 30% of them. 3% of the sample lies in the top ten. These same records also appear under a second study, on T cells of mothers and their children.

Specimen: blood. Receptor source: a boy between 10 and 17 years old in good health.

This clonotype was counted between two and nine times. The chain uses TRBV28 and TRBJ2-7; D could derive from TRBD1 or TRBD2 (5 bases each). Trimming left V 5 bases short and J 2 bases short, with 16 bases between. The germline V gene encodes CDR1 MDHEN and CDR2 SYDVKM. CDR3 size: 15 residues. The CDR3 region has the DNA TGTGCCAGCAGTCCACCTGGGGGAATCACCTACGAGCAGTACTTC. As protein: CASSPPGGITYEQYF.

Only a few counts were recorded for this clonotype. In nucleotides, the CDR3 is TGTGCCAGCAGCCGCCACAGGGAAACTGAGCAGTTCTTC. Its protein product is CASSRHRETEQFF. The chain carries TRBV7-2 and TRBJ2-5, with D possibly matching TRBD1 (6 bases). The DNA matches TRBJ2-1 better at its end, which makes the J call doubtful. CDR3 size: 13 residues. Per germline, CDR1 SGHTA and CDR2 FQGNSA.

The rearrangement uses TRBV7-2 and TRBJ1-2; perhaps TRBD1 as D (6 bases). In germline, CDR1 is SGHTA, CDR2 FQGNSA. Trimming pared 6 bases from V and 8 bases from J, leaving 19 bases between. The CDR3 consists of 14 residues. The CDR3 region is CASRRSTGMEGYTF. The CDR3 DNA reads as TGTGCCAGCAGACGCTCGACAGGAATGGAAGGCTACACCTTC.

This clonotype has just a few counts. The chain couples TRBV18 to TRBJ2-6, with no clear D. Trimming left V 0 bases short and J 0 bases short, with 6 bases between. CDR1 and CDR2 (germline): KGHSH, LQKENI. The CDR3 consists of 16 residues. The CDR3 DNA is TGTGCCAGCTCACCACCGGCTTGCTCTGGGGCCAACGTCCTGACTTTC. The encoded protein is CASSPPACSGANVLTF. The full variable domain, completed using reference TRBV18 and TRBJ2-6, is NAGVMQNPRHLVRRRGQEARLRCSPMKGHSHVYWYRQLPEEGLKFMVYLQKENIIDESGMPKERFSAEFPKEGPSILRIQQVVRGDSAAYFCASSPPACSGANVLTFGAGSRLTVL.

This clonotype was detected only a few times. The CDR3 bases are TGTGCCAGCTCTGGGGGGCGGGGGGCCGGGACCCAGTACTTC. Translation: CASSGGRGAGTQYF. V and J are TRBV3-1 and TRBJ2-5, with 8 bases fitting TRBD2. Trimming cost V 8 bases and J 7 bases; bases outside gene matches: 12. CDR3 length: 14 residues. Germline V CDR1 and CDR2: LGHDT, YNNKEL (reference sequence).

This clonotype was counted between two and nine times. The rearrangement links TRBV7-2 to TRBJ1-1; D is uncertain. The CDR3 extends over 14 amino acids. Per germline, CDR1 SGHTA and CDR2 FQGNSA. V lost 5 bases to trimming and J lost 0 bases, with 10 bases between them. The CDR3 spells CASSPVALNTEAFF. The CDR3 bases are TGTGCCAGCAGCCCCGTCGCGCTGAACACTGAAGCTTTCTTT.

The chain carries TRBV20-1 and TRBJ2-3; D not resolved. Germline V gene sequence: CDR1 DFQATT, CDR2 SNEGSKA (reference sequence). This CDR3 is built from 14 residues. Deletions cut 2 bases from V and 4 bases from J, with 13 bases between. The CDR3, as DNA: TGCAGTGCTAGACTTGGTCCTAGTCCAGATACGCAGTATTTT. Translating gives CSARLGPSPDTQYF.

This clonotype was counted between two and nine times. In DNA, the CDR3 is TGCGCCAGCAGCAGGGGTGGCGAGCGAGACACTGAAGCTTTCTTT. Protein product: CASSRGGERDTEAFF. This chain joins TRBV5-1 and TRBJ1-1; D may be TRBD1 (5 bases). V lost 4 bases and J lost 3, with 16 bases in between. Germline V gives CDR1 SGHRS, CDR2 YFSETQ. This CDR3 is 15 amino acids long.

Only a few counts were recorded for this clonotype. V is TRBV10-3 and J is TRBJ2-7; 7 nucleotides match TRBD2. Germline assignment: CDR1 ENHRY and CDR2 SYGVKD. The CDR3 is 12 amino acids. The junction had 2 bases not matched to a gene; V was cut back by 8 bases and J by 1 base. The CDR3 loop reads CAIGGVSYEQYF. The CDR3 DNA reads as TGTGCCATCGGGGGGGTTTCCTACGAGCAGTACTTC.

The genes are TRBV20-1 and TRBJ2-7, with 7 bases lining up with TRBD1. V was pared by 6 bases and J by 5 bases, with 4 bases of the junction left unmatched. This CDR3 comprises 11 residues. The germline gives CDR1 DFQATT, CDR2 SNEGSKA (reference sequence). In DNA form, the CDR3 reads TGCAGTGCGCCTACAGGGGACGAGCAGTACTTC. Translation gives CSAPTGDEQYF.

The rearrangement links TRBV4-1 to TRBJ1-4; maybe TRBD1 (6 bases). This CDR3 comprises 17 residues. CDR1 and CDR2 (germline): MGHRA, YSYEKL. V was shortened by 4 bases and J by 6 bases, with 21 bases between the two germline ends. The CDR3 here is CASSLGTGAGGDEKLFF. Here the CDR3 DNA reads TGCGCCAGCAGCCTAGGGACGGGGGCTGGTGGAGATGAAAAACTGTTTTTT.

V usage is TRBV6-5 and J usage is TRBJ2-5, with 9 positions matching TRBD2. The CDR3 sequence is 15 residues long. In germline, CDR1 is MNHEY, CDR2 SVGAGI. V lost 0 bases, J lost 4 bases, and 3 bases stayed unmatched. The CDR3 DNA sequence: TGTGCCAGCAGTTACTCGCCTAGCGGGGTAGAGACCCAGTACTTC. Translated: CASSYSPSGVETQYF.

This clonotype was detected only a few times. The chain has TRBV2 and TRBJ1-4; a weak D match, TRBD1 (5 bases). Between the trimmed V and J ends, which lost 2 bases and 4 bases, there was a span of 14 bases. This CDR3 has 16 residues. Germline-derived CDR1 and CDR2 are SNHLY and FYNNEI. In DNA form, the CDR3 reads TGTGCCAGCAGTGAAATGTCGAGGGGCGGTAATGAAAAACTGTTTTTT. Its translation: CASSEMSRGGNEKLFF. Variable domain in full (rest from reference TRBV2 and TRBJ1-4): EPEVTQTPSHQVTQMGQEVILRCVPISNHLYFYWYRQILGQKVEFLVSFYNNEISEKSEIFDDQFSVERPDGSNFTLKIRSTKLEDSAMYFCASSEMSRGGNEKLFFGSGTQLSVL.

The genes are TRBV5-1 and TRBJ2-7; D unclear. V lost 0 bases and J 2 bases, leaving 12 bases between the germline ends. This CDR3 region has 15 residues. Germline V gene data show CDR1 as SGHRS and CDR2 as YFSETQ. In DNA form, the CDR3 reads TGCGCCAGCAGCTTGGAGGCAGGAACGACCTACGAGCAGTACTTC. This gives the protein CASSLEAGTTYEQYF. Filled out from reference TRBV5-1 and TRBJ2-7, the complete variable domain reads KAGVTQTPRYLIKTRGQQVTLSCSPISGHRSVSWYQQTPGQGLQFLFEYFSETQRNKGNFPGRFSGRQFSNSRSEMNVSTLELGDSALYLCASSLEAGTTYEQYFGPGTRLTVT.

This clonotype has just a few counts. V gene TRBV29-1 combines with J gene TRBJ2-7, with D hard to call. Trimming shortened V by 0 bases and J by 2 bases, and 8 bases separated the two germline ends. From germline, CDR1 is SQVTM and CDR2 ANQGSEA. The CDR3 is 13 amino acids. This chain's CDR3 is CSVEDPGTYEQYF. The CDR3 DNA sequence: TGCAGCGTTGAAGACCCAGGCACCTACGAGCAGTACTTC.

This clonotype was detected a few times. This chain joins TRBV3-1 and TRBJ2-5, with TRBD2 as a possible D gene (6 bases). The closer fit of TRBJ2-7 to the DNA end suggests the J call may be wrong. CDR1 and CDR2 from the germline V gene are LGHDT and YNNKEL (reference sequence). The CDR3 runs to 18 residues. CDR3 bases: TGTGCCAGCAGCCAAGGAAAGGTGCGGGACCCGGAAGACTACGAGCAGTACTTC. Its translation: CASSQGKVRDPEDYEQYF.

This clonotype occurred a few times. The chain links TRBV18 to TRBJ1-6; tentatively, D is TRBD1 (5 bases). This CDR3 has 13 residues. CDR1 KGHSH and CDR2 LQKENI come from the germline V gene. Between the trimmed V and J ends, which lost 6 bases and 10 bases, there was a span of 13 bases. CDR3 sequence reads: CASSPGVDSPLHF. The CDR3 nucleotides are TGTGCCAGCTCCCCGGGGGTTGACTCACCCCTCCACTTT.

There are a few counts of this clonotype. The V gene is TRBV5-1, the J gene TRBJ2-5, with D unclear. Germline V gives CDR1 SGHRS, CDR2 YFSETQ. The CDR3 loop spans 14 amino acids. V lost 4 bases, J lost 5 bases, and 15 bases lay in between. In DNA, the CDR3 is TGCGCCAGCAGCCCAACACCAGGAAGGGAGACCCAGTACTTC. It encodes CASSPTPGRETQYF.

This chain uses TRBV2 with TRBJ2-7, with 8 bases aligning to TRBD1. This CDR3 comprises 12 residues. The V and J ends lost 9 bases and 0 bases, in that order; junction bases with no gene match: 1. CDR1 and CDR2 (germline): SNHLY, FYNNEI. The CDR3 DNA reads TGTGCCAGGGGACAGGACTCCTACGAGCAGTACTTC. Protein product: CARGQDSYEQYF.

The rearrangement uses TRBV4-2 and TRBJ2-3; D not resolved. The CDR3 is 14 amino acids. The germline V and J ends were trimmed by 2 bases and 0 bases, with 6 bases remaining between them. Germline V gene data show CDR1 as LGHNA and CDR2 as YNFKEQ. The CDR3 sequence is CASSQYSSTDTQYF. The DNA for the CDR3 is TGTGCCAGCAGCCAATACAGCAGCACAGATACGCAGTATTTT.

This rearrangement joins TRBV6-5 to TRBJ2-5; D is ambiguous. Gene TRBJ2-7 matches the end of the DNA better, so the J call may be wrong. There are 17 residues in the CDR3. CDR1 is MNHEY and CDR2 is SVGAGI in the germline V gene. As DNA, the CDR3 is TGTGCCAGCAGTTACCCCTATGGCAGGACGGTCTCCTACGAGCAGTACTTC. It encodes CASSYPYGRTVSYEQYF.

This clonotype has only a few counts. This sequence joins TRBV7-3 and TRBJ2-5; D remains unclear. The DNA matches TRBJ2-1 better at its end, which makes the J call doubtful. CDR1 and CDR2 from the germline V gene are SGHTA and FQGTGA. This CDR3 has 13 residues. The CDR3 loop reads CASSLYPYNEQFF. The DNA for the CDR3 is TGTGCCAGCAGCTTATACCCTTACAATGAGCAGTTCTTC.

Comment on this clonotype: A read error may account for a junction end that differs from germline. The chain combines TRBV5-5 with TRBJ2-5; 9 positions match TRBD2. Germline V CDR1 and CDR2: SGHKS, YYEKEE (reference sequence). This CDR3 contains 15 residues. CDR3 DNA: TGTGCCAGCAGCTTGCTAGCGGGGAGTCTAGAGGCCCAGTACTTC. Its protein product is CASSLLAGSLEAQYF.